The 18 T cell receptor beta chains below were found in one sample sequenced in a study of T-cell memory formation after mild COVID-19. In TCRdb, the 5' RACE reads were re-called with MiXCR into one record per CDR3 protein. Found here are about 320,000 distinct CDR3 sequences, 14% of them singletons; the top ten hold approximately 22%. Sequenced input: PBMCs or a T cell subset sorted from them (not recorded which). These receptors were collected from a man aged 18 to 30 who had mild COVID-19 (a few samples of this study predate the infection). Cell type and time point are not known.

CDR3 in DNA: TGTGCCAGCAGCTTAGGTGTGAGGAGCACAGATACGCAGTATTTT. This codes for CASSLGVRSTDTQYF. The chain has TRBV11-2 and TRBJ2-3; D is ambiguous. This CDR3 comprises 15 residues. V lost 1 base to trimming and J lost 0 bases, with 8 bases between them. Germline V lookup: CDR1 SGHAT, CDR2 FQNNGV.

The gene calls are TRBV4-3 and TRBJ1-3, with 10 bases fitting TRBD1. Germline CDR1 reads LGHNA; CDR2 reads YSLEER. This CDR3 is built from 18 residues. J was trimmed by 4 bases and V by 1 base; bases with no gene match: 10. The CDR3 sequence: CASSQGDPTGGFGNTIYF. The CDR3, as DNA: TGCGCCAGCAGCCAAGGGGACCCGACAGGGGGCTTCGGAAACACCATATATTTT.

Only a few counts were recorded for this clonotype. The CDR3 sequence: CASSLTGDRYTEAFF. The CDR3 DNA reads as TGCGCCAGCAGCCTGACAGGGGATCGGTACACTGAAGCTTTCTTT. The V gene is TRBV5-1, the J gene TRBJ1-1, with 8 positions matching TRBD1. The V gene end was trimmed by 4 bases and the J gene end by 3 bases; junction bases not matched to a gene: 8. This CDR3 has 15 residues. The germline V gene encodes CDR1 SGHRS and CDR2 YFSETQ.

DNA for the CDR3: TGCGCCAGCAGCCCCAGTTTGGGGGGCAGTATCCCCTCTACGCAGTATTTT. Amino acid sequence: CASSPSLGGSIPSTQYF. This chain links TRBV4-1 with TRBJ2-3; D may be TRBD1 or TRBD2 (6 bases each). The germline V gene has CDR1 MGHRA and CDR2 YSYEKL. This CDR3 spans 17 amino acids. With 4 bases removed from V and 8 bases from J, the gap between germline ends came to 25 bases.

The table lists this clonotype with many counts. The chain combines TRBV5-1 with TRBJ2-3; D might be TRBD1 (5 bases). Per the germline V gene, CDR1 is SGHRS and CDR2 is YFSETQ. This CDR3 is 16 amino acids long. The V and J ends lost 4 bases and 6 bases respectively, with 21 bases between them. The CDR3 coding sequence is TGCGCCAGCAGCCCCTTCCAGGGTCCCCTAGGGGATACGCAGTATTTT. Amino acid sequence: CASSPFQGPLGDTQYF.

In this sample, this clonotype turned up many times. The chain carries TRBV5-1 and TRBJ2-5; 8 nucleotides align to TRBD1. Germline trimming cut 4 bases from V and 4 bases from J; bases unmatched to any gene: 3. CDR1 SGHRS and CDR2 YFSETQ come from the germline V gene. This CDR3 has 13 residues. CDR3: CASSAGTGETQYF. CDR3 in DNA: TGCGCCAGCAGCGCAGGGACAGGAGAGACCCAGTACTTC.

V and J are TRBV4-3 and TRBJ1-5, with D perhaps matching TRBD1 (6 bases). In germline, CDR1 is LGHNA, CDR2 YSLEER. CDR3 length equals 19 residues. V gave up 0 bases and J gave up 0 bases, with 18 bases separating them. CDR3 bases: TGCGCCAGCAGCCAAGATATCCCCCTGGGGACATATAGCAATCAGCCCCAGCATTTT. Its protein is CASSQDIPLGTYSNQPQHF.

The chain is built from TRBV27 and TRBJ2-5, with 7 bases fitting TRBD2. The CDR3 consists of 13 residues. The V segment lost 3 bases and the J segment 5 bases; nucleotides outside the gene matches: 3. CDR1 and CDR2 from the germline V gene are MNHEY and SMNVEV (reference sequence). The CDR3 is CASSFLREETQYF. The CDR3 region has the DNA TGTGCCAGCAGTTTTCTGCGGGAGGAGACCCAGTACTTC.

This clonotype was counted ten times or more. This chain joins TRBV12-3 or TRBV12-4 and TRBJ2-7; the D gene is possibly TRBD1 (6 bases). CDR3 length: 14 residues. V lost 5 bases, J lost 3 bases, and 14 bases lay in between. CDR3 residues: CASSATGTIYEQYF. Here the CDR3 DNA reads TGTGCCAGCAGTGCGACGGGGACAATCTACGAGCAGTACTTC.

The chain uses TRBV5-6 and TRBJ1-4; tentative D call: TRBD1 (5 bases). V was pared by 8 bases and J by 0 bases, with 11 bases between. CDR3 size: 14 residues. Germline CDR1 and CDR2: SGHDT and YYEEEE. The CDR3 DNA sequence: TGTGCCAGTGGGGCCATGACAACTAATGAAAAACTGTTTTTT. Its protein product is CASGAMTTNEKLFF.

The J gene is TRBJ2-3, the V gene TRBV7-2; D is uncertain. This CDR3 comprises 14 residues. V shed 5 bases and J shed 6 bases, with 15 bases lying between them. The V gene's germline CDR1 is SGHTA and CDR2 FQGNSA. In nucleotides, the CDR3 is TGTGCCAGCAGCCTTTGGATCCCCCGCGATACGCAGTATTTT. This translates into CASSLWIPRDTQYF.

The sample holds a few counts of this clonotype. The V and J genes are TRBV5-1 and TRBJ2-5; D is unclear. The CDR3 extends over 13 amino acids. Germline V gives CDR1 SGHRS, CDR2 YFSETQ. Trimming left V 3 bases short and J 2 bases short, with 8 bases between. The CDR3 nucleotides are TGCGCCAGCAGCTGGCAGCCTCAAGAGACCCAGTACTTC. This codes for CASSWQPQETQYF.

This clonotype was counted only a few times. The chain couples TRBV5-1 to TRBJ1-1; TRBD1 might be the D (5 bases). With 7 bases removed from V and 1 base from J, the gap between germline ends came to 14 bases. The CDR3 length is 14 residues. Germline-derived CDR1 and CDR2 are SGHRS and YFSETQ. In DNA form, the CDR3 reads TGCGCCAGCCAGGCAGGGCCTACGAACACTGAAGCTTTCTTT. It codes for CASQAGPTNTEAFF. The full variable domain, rest sourced from reference TRBV5-1 and TRBJ1-1, is KAGVTQTPRYLIKTRGQQVTLSCSPISGHRSVSWYQQTPGQGLQFLFEYFSETQRNKGNFPGRFSGRQFSNSRSEMNVSTLELGDSALYLCASQAGPTNTEAFFGQGTRLTVV.

CDR3: CASSLPGGHSYNEQFF. The DNA for the CDR3 is TGTGCCAGCAGTTTACCCGGGGGCCACTCCTACAATGAGCAGTTCTTC. The chain carries TRBV12-3 or TRBV12-4 and TRBJ2-1; tentatively, D is TRBD1 or TRBD2 (6 bases each). The V end was cut by 2 bases, the J end by 0 bases, with 11 bases between. The CDR3 consists of 16 residues.

The chain links TRBV12-3 or TRBV12-4 to TRBJ1-6; tentative D call: TRBD1 (5 bases). This CDR3 spans 14 amino acids. V was clipped by 2 bases and J by 14 bases, with 16 bases between them. CDR3 DNA sequence: TGTGCCAGCAGTTTAACTGGGGGTGAAGAAACCCTCCACTTT. The encoded protein is CASSLTGGEETLHF.

The gene calls are TRBV7-2 and TRBJ2-7; 12 bases map to TRBD2. CDR3 length: 16 residues. Trimming cost V 4 bases and J 0 bases; bases outside gene matches: 4. CDR1 is SGHTA and CDR2 is FQGNSA in the germline V gene. The CDR3 spells CASSSRLAGASYEQYF. The CDR3 region has the DNA TGTGCCAGCAGCTCCAGACTAGCGGGGGCCTCCTACGAGCAGTACTTC.

A few counts support this clonotype. The V gene is TRBV27, the J gene TRBJ1-1, with D uncertain. CDR3 size: 14 residues. Trimming stripped 0 bases from V and 0 bases from J, with 5 bases between. The germline CDR1 and CDR2 sequences are MNHEY and SMNVEV (reference sequence). The DNA for the CDR3 is TGTGCCAGCAGTTTATCTCTAATGAACACTGAAGCTTTCTTT. Protein product: CASSLSLMNTEAFF.

The chain carries TRBV6-2 or TRBV6-3 and TRBJ2-2; 9 bases are a match to TRBD2. With 0 bases clipped from V and 5 bases from J, the junction kept 4 bases outside the gene matches. Germline values: CDR1 MNHEY, CDR2 SVGEGT. The CDR3 totals 16 residues. CDR3 sequence reads: CASSYSGTSFTGELFF. Written as DNA, the CDR3 is TGTGCCAGCAGTTACTCCGGGACTAGCTTTACCGGGGAGCTGTTTTTT.